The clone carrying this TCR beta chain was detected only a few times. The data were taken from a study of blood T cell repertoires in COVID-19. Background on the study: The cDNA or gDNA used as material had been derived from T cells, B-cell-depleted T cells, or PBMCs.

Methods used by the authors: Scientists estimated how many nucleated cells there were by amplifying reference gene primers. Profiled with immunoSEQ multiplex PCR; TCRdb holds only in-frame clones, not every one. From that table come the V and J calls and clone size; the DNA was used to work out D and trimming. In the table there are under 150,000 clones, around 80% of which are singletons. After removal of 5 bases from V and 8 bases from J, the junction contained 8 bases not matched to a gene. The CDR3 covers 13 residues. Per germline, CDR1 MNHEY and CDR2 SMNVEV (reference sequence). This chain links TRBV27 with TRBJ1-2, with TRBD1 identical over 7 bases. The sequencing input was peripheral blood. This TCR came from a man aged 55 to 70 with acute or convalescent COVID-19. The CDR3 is CASSGTAFDGYTF. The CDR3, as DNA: TGTGCCAGCAGTGGGACAGCCTTTGACGGCTACACCTTC.